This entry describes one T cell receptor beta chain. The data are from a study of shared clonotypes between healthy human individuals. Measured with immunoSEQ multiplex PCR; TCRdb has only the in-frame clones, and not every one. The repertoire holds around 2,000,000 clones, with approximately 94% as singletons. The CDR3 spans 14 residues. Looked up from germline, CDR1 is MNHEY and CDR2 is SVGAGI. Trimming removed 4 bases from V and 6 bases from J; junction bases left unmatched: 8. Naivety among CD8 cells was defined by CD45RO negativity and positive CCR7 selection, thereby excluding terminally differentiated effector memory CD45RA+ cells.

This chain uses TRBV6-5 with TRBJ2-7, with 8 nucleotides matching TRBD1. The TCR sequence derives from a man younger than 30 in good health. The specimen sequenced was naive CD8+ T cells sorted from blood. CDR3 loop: CASSLQGVRFEQYF. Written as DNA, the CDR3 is TGTGCCAGCAGTTTACAGGGGGTCAGGTTCGAGCAGTACTTC.